These 13 T cell receptor beta chains came from one sample sequenced in a study of identical twins. TCRdb re-analysed the 5' RACE reads in MiXCR, keeping a single row per CDR3 protein. The data show some 760,000 distinct CDR3 sequences, about 20% seen once. This sample also belongs to another study, concerning T cells expressing NK-cell markers.

The sample consisted of PBMCs. The receptors come from a woman aged 18 to 35 in good health.

The rearrangement uses TRBV20-1 and TRBJ2-1; D is possibly TRBD2 (5 bases). CDR1 is DFQATT, CDR2 SNEGSKA, per germline (reference sequence). The CDR3 contains 16 residues. Trimming took 0 bases from V and 5 from J, leaving 17 bases between them. CDR3 loop: CSARDIGTSGDNEQFF. DNA of the CDR3: TGCAGTGCTAGAGATATTGGAACCTCCGGGGACAATGAGCAGTTCTTC.

This clonotype has a handful of counts. The V and J genes are TRBV7-9 and TRBJ2-1; 10 bases map to TRBD2. This CDR3 contains 15 residues. V trimming: 4 bases; J trimming: 8 bases; junction bases outside the gene matches: 8. The germline V gene encodes CDR1 SEHNR and CDR2 FQNEAQ (reference sequence). CDR3 sequence: CASSSSSGRRHEQFF. The CDR3 DNA sequence: TGTGCCAGCAGCTCATCTAGCGGGAGAAGACATGAGCAGTTCTTC.

V gene TRBV7-2 combines with J gene TRBJ2-7; 10 positions match TRBD2. This CDR3 region has 15 residues. Germline V gene lookup returns CDR1 SGHTA and CDR2 FQGNSA. V lost 6 bases to trimming and J lost 7 bases; unmatched junction nucleotides: 12. The CDR3 sequence: CASSVSLAGAGEQYF. The CDR3 nucleotides are TGTGCCAGCAGTGTCTCTCTAGCGGGAGCTGGGGAGCAGTACTTC.

This clonotype appeared many times. The chain recombines TRBV12-3 or TRBV12-4 with TRBJ2-7, with TRBD2 matching over 7 bases. The V and J ends lost 8 bases and 0 bases, in that order; junction bases with no gene match: 22. The CDR3 runs 19 residues. DNA of the CDR3: TGTGCCAGCGCTTCGGGAGGCAGGGATCTACGATCTTTCTCCTACGAGCAGTACTTC. Protein product: CASASGGRDLRSFSYEQYF.

This clonotype showed up just a few times. V usage is TRBV10-3 and J usage is TRBJ2-7; D gene uncertain. The CDR3 loop spans 13 amino acids. Germline V gene lookup returns CDR1 ENHRY and CDR2 SYGVKD. The germline V and J ends were trimmed by 3 bases and 6 bases, with 12 bases remaining between them. The CDR3 sequence: CAISEILYFEQYF. CDR3 DNA: TGTGCCATCAGTGAAATTTTGTATTTCGAGCAGTACTTC.

The sample holds a few counts of this clonotype. CDR3 in DNA: TGTGCCAGCAGCTTAGTTGGCGGGGGGTTCACAGATACGCAGTATTTT. As protein: CASSLVGGGFTDTQYF. The chain is built from TRBV7-2 and TRBJ2-3, with 8 positions matching TRBD2. Germline lookup yields CDR1 SGHTA and CDR2 FQGNSA. The CDR3 contains 16 residues. V shed 1 base and J 2 bases; nucleotides not matched to a gene: 5. Full variable domain (remainder filled in from reference TRBV7-2 and TRBJ2-3): GAGVSQSPSNKVTEKGKDVELRCDPISGHTALYWYRQSLGQGLEFLIYFQGNSAPDKSGLPSDRFSAERTGGSVSTLTIQRTQQEDSAVYLCASSLVGGGFTDTQYFGPGTRLTVL.

The gene calls are TRBV19 and TRBJ2-2; D remains unclear. The germline CDR1 and CDR2 sequences are LNHDA and SQIVND (reference sequence). This CDR3 is built from 13 residues. Trimming left V 9 bases short and J 3 bases short, with 11 bases between. The CDR3 DNA follows: TGTGCCAGCCTTCAAACTGACACCGGGGAGCTGTTTTTT. It translates to CASLQTDTGELFF.

The rearrangement uses TRBV5-1 and TRBJ2-2, with D perhaps TRBD1 (6 bases). CDR1 SGHRS and CDR2 YFSETQ come from the germline V gene. The CDR3 has 17 residues. Trimming took 3 bases from V and 3 from J, leaving 18 bases between them. CDR3 residues: CASSSSRGMSYTGELFF. For the CDR3, the DNA is TGCGCCAGCAGCTCATCCAGGGGAATGAGTTACACCGGGGAGCTGTTTTTT. The full variable domain, completed using reference TRBV5-1 and TRBJ2-2, is KAGVTQTPRYLIKTRGQQVTLSCSPISGHRSVSWYQQTPGQGLQFLFEYFSETQRNKGNFPGRFSGRQFSNSRSEMNVSTLELGDSALYLCASSSSRGMSYTGELFFGEGSRLTVL.

The CDR3 protein is CSARRQGEKLFF. The CDR3 DNA follows: TGCAGTGCTAGGAGGCAGGGTGAAAAACTGTTTTTT. J is TRBJ1-4 and V is TRBV20-1, with D possibly matching TRBD1 (5 bases). The V and J ends lost 3 bases and 7 bases respectively, with 9 bases between them. The germline gives CDR1 DFQATT, CDR2 SNEGSKA (reference sequence). The CDR3 extends over 12 amino acids.

The chain recombines TRBV7-9 with TRBJ1-5; D is perhaps TRBD1 (5 bases). This CDR3 is 16 amino acids long. Germline CDR1 and CDR2: SEHNR and FQNEAQ (reference sequence). The ends were cut back, 1 base at V and 3 bases at J, with 13 bases in the middle. The CDR3 DNA follows: TGTGCCAGCAGCTTAGGCGTGGGGCCTGTCAATCAGCCCCAGCATTTT. This codes for CASSLGVGPVNQPQHF.

This clonotype was counted a few times. This sequence joins TRBV7-9 and TRBJ2-2; 9 nucleotides align to TRBD1. This CDR3 is 15 amino acids long. Trimming cost V 3 bases and J 6 bases; bases outside gene matches: 5. CDR1 and CDR2 from the germline V gene are SEHNR and FQNEAQ (reference sequence). The CDR3 DNA is TGTGCCAGCAGCTTTGGGACAGGGTTCTCCGGGGAGCTGTTTTTT. It yields the protein CASSFGTGFSGELFF.

This clonotype was counted between two and nine times. DNA of the CDR3: TGTGCCAGCAGCTCCCTCCCCGGACTAGCCTACAATGAGCAGTTCTTC. This sequence encodes CASSSLPGLAYNEQFF. The chain joins TRBV7-3 to TRBJ2-1, with 7 bases that match TRBD2. The CDR3 spans 16 residues. The ends lost 4 bases at V and 2 bases at J; junction bases unmatched: 8. Germline CDR1 SGHTA, CDR2 FQGTGA.

This rearrangement joins TRBV3-1 to TRBJ2-7, with TRBD1 as a possible D gene (6 bases). The CDR3 extends over 14 amino acids. Germline loops: CDR1 LGHDT, CDR2 YNNKEL (reference sequence). The V end was cut by 8 bases, the J end by 0 bases, with 14 bases between. This CDR3 is CASATGPSSYEQYF. The CDR3, as DNA: TGTGCCAGCGCGACAGGCCCGTCCTCCTACGAGCAGTACTTC.